These T cell receptor beta chains were read from a single sample in a study of PD-L1 blockade in urothelial cancer. The data were produced by immunoSEQ multiplex PCR, yet TCRdb's version contains in-frame clones alone and is incomplete. Seen here are about 120,000 clones, 86% observed once, and the top ten hold 2.4%. The input for sequencing was PBMCs, taken around atezolizumab (anti-PD-L1) treatment. These receptors were obtained from a man aged 45-65 years with urothelial cancer. Both conserved end residues are trimmed from each CDR3. The order of the fields is D gene, clone size, V gene, CDR3 protein. The D gene is left open where the match is weak. A row's size may be missing; if present it is once, few, many or a size class.

>TRBD1|-|TRBV30
AWSADRGDQPQH
>-|-|TRBV2
ASSAQRMSTEGNSPLH
>TRBD2|-|TRBV11-3
ASSPGGSYNEQF
>-|-|TRBV28
ASSPQGRGSGANVLT
>TRBD2|-|TRBV9
ASSVDSGSRGTQY
>-|once|TRBV7-2
ASSLDPSSYNEQF
>TRBD1|-|TRBV7-2
ASSLRRGPGNTIY
>-|-|TRBV7-9
ASSPQVAGELF
>TRBD1|-|TRBV2
ASESTGAGELF
>TRBD1|-|TRBV25-1
ASRRSGGETQY